Listed here are 8 T cell receptor beta chains from one sample, sequenced in a study of blood T cell repertoires in COVID-19. Data came from immunoSEQ multiplex PCR; TCRdb stores just in-frame clones and leaves some out. This sample has 200,000 to 300,000 clones, with about 84% found just once. The sequencing input was peripheral blood. All receptors derive from an elderly woman with acute or convalescent COVID-19.

V gene TRBV19 combines with J gene TRBJ1-6; a weak D match, TRBD1 (6 bases). The germline V gene encodes CDR1 LNHDA and CDR2 SQIVND (reference sequence). The CDR3 is 16 residues long. V dropped 1 base and J dropped 8 bases, with 15 bases sitting between them. The CDR3 reads CASSIGTGIMDSPLHF. In DNA, the CDR3 is TGTGCCAGTAGTATAGGCACAGGGATTATGGATTCACCCCTCCACTTT.

This clone appeared once. The chain carries TRBV28 and TRBJ2-5, with 8 bases identical to TRBD2. The CDR3 has 15 residues. The V and J ends lost 6 bases and 2 bases, in that order; junction bases with no gene match: 8. Per the germline V gene, CDR1 is MDHEN and CDR2 is SYDVKM. CDR3 in DNA: TGTGCCAGCAGAACTAGGGGACTAGTTCAAGAGACCCAGTACTTC. Translated, it gives CASRTRGLVQETQYF. Supplemented by reference TRBV28 and TRBJ2-5, the full variable domain reads DVKVTQSSRYLVKRTGEKVFLECVQDMDHENMFWYRQDPGLGLRLIYFSYDVKMKEKGDIPEGYSVSREKKERFSLILESASTNQTSMYLCASRTRGLVQETQYFGPGTRLLVL.

The gene calls are TRBV24-1 and TRBJ2-7; tentatively, D is TRBD2 (6 bases). The CDR3 length is 14 residues. Trimming shortened V by 0 bases and J by 9 bases, and 14 bases separated the two germline ends. Germline CDR1 KGHDR, CDR2 SFDVKD. CDR3 residues: CATSDLLSGLGQYF. The CDR3, as DNA: TGTGCCACCAGTGATTTGCTGAGCGGGCTTGGGCAGTACTTC.

The V call is TRBV6-5, the J call TRBJ2-3, with no clear D. The length of the CDR3 is 13 residues. Trimming removed 6 bases at V and 5 bases at J, with 12 bases between. Germline V gene lookup returns CDR1 MNHEY and CDR2 SVGAGI. The CDR3: CASSLSRGDTQYF. The CDR3 nucleotides are TGTGCCAGCAGCCTCAGCCGCGGAGATACGCAGTATTTT.

This clone has just one count. The CDR3 nucleotides are TGTGCCAGCAGTGCGGGACAGGGTATGGCTGGCTACACCTTC. Its translation: CASSAGQGMAGYTF. The rearrangement links TRBV2 to TRBJ1-2, with 9 positions matching TRBD1. Germline CDR1 reads SNHLY; CDR2 reads FYNNEI. This CDR3 has 14 amino acids. Trimming took 4 bases from V and 7 from J; bases not matched to a gene: 7. The full variable domain, its missing parts supplied by reference TRBV2 and TRBJ1-2, is EPEVTQTPSHQVTQMGQEVILRCVPISNHLYFYWYRQILGQKVEFLVSFYNNEISEKSEIFDDQFSVERPDGSNFTLKIRSTKLEDSAMYFCASSAGQGMAGYTFGSGTRLTVV.

The count of this clone is one. The chain has TRBV9 and TRBJ2-1, with 8 bases matching TRBD2. Trimming cost V 2 bases and J 3 bases; bases outside gene matches: 4. There are 15 residues in the CDR3. Germline V gives CDR1 SGDLS, CDR2 YYNGEE. CDR3 amino acids: CASSVSGTSYNEQFF. CDR3 nucleotide sequence: TGTGCCAGCAGCGTTTCCGGGACTAGCTACAATGAGCAGTTCTTC.

The chain recombines TRBV2 with TRBJ2-7; a weak D match, TRBD2 (5 bases). The CDR3 loop spans 14 amino acids. The germline V gene encodes CDR1 SNHLY and CDR2 FYNNEI. Deletions cut 6 bases from V and 0 bases from J, with 12 bases between. CDR3 residues: CASSDLGGSYEQYF. CDR3 coding DNA: TGTGCCAGCAGCGATTTAGGAGGCTCCTACGAGCAGTACTTC.

The genes are TRBV3-1 (or the pseudogene TRBV3-2) and TRBJ2-1; a possible D gene is TRBD2 (5 bases). Germline CDR1 is LGHDT and CDR2 is YNNKEL (reference sequence). The CDR3 contains 14 residues. With 4 bases removed from V and 5 bases from J, the gap between germline ends came to 12 bases. CDR3 DNA: TGTGCCAGCAGCCTCACTAGTTTGGACAATGAGCAGTTCTTC. This gives the protein CASSLTSLDNEQFF.